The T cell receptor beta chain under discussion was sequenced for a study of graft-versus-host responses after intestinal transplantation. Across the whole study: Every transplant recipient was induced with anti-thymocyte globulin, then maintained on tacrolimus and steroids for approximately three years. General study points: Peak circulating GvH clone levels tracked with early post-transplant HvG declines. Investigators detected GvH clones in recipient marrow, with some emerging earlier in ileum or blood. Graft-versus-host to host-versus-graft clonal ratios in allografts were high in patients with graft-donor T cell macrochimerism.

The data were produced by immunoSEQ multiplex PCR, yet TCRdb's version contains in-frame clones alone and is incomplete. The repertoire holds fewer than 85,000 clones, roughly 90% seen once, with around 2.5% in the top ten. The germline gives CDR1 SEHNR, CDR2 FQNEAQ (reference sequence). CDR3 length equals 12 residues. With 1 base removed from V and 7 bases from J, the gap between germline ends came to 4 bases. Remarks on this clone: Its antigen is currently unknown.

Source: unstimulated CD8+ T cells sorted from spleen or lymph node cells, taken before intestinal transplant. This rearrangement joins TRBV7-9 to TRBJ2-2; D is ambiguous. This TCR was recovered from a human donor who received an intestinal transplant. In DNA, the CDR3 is TGTGCCAGCAGCTTAGGTTACGGGGAGCTGTTTTTT. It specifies CASSLGYGELFF.